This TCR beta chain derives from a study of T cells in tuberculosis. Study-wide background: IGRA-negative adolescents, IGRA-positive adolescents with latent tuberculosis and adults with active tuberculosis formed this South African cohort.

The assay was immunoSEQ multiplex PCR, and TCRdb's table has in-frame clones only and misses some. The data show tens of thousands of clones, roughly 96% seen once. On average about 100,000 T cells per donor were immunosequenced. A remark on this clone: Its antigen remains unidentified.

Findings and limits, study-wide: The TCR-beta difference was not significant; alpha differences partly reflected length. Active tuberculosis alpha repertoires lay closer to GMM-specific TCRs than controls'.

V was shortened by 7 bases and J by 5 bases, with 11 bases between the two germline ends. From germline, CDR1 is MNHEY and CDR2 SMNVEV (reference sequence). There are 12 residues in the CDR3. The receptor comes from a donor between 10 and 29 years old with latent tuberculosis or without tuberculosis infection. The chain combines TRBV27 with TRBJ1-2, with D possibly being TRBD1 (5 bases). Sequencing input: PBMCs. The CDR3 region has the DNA TGTGCCAGCAAGACAGAGGATTATGGCTACACCTTC. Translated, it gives CASKTEDYGYTF.